The 16 T cell receptor beta chains given below trace back to one sample, sequenced in a study of blood T cell repertoires in COVID-19. The data were produced by immunoSEQ multiplex PCR, yet TCRdb's version contains in-frame clones alone and is incomplete. The repertoire has about 190,000 clones, approximately 88% of them found once; the top ten carry roughly 6.7%. Sequencing was carried out using peripheral blood. All receptors come from a man aged 40-49 years with acute or convalescent COVID-19.

The rearrangement links TRBV2 to TRBJ2-3; D is perhaps TRBD2 (6 bases). Germline values: CDR1 SNHLY, CDR2 FYNNEI. Trimming took 8 bases from V and 0 from J, leaving 12 bases between them. The CDR3 is made up of 14 amino acids. The CDR3 DNA reads as TGTGCCAGCGAATCGGGGACTAGCACAGATACGCAGTATTTT. Translated: CASESGTSTDTQYF.

The chain carries TRBV21-1 and TRBJ2-2; TRBD1, as called in the table, went unchecked against the DNA. TRBV21-1 constitutes a pseudogene. This CDR3 has 15 residues. The CDR3 nucleotides read TGTGCCAACTTTCCCTGGGACAGGGTCACCGGGGAGCTGTTTTTT. Protein product: CANFPWDRVTGELFF.

V is TRBV7-2 and J is TRBJ2-1, with 7 bases that match TRBD2. Trimming at V came to 5 bases and at J to 12 bases, leaving 10 bases not matched to a gene. CDR3 length: 13 amino acids. Per the germline V gene, CDR1 is SGHTA and CDR2 is FQGNSA. DNA of the CDR3: TGTGCCAGCAGCACCCTCGGACTAGTAGGGCAGTTCTTC. Amino acids: CASSTLGLVGQFF.

CDR3 sequence: CASSLGGTDWRYNEQFF. The DNA for the CDR3 is TGTGCCAGCAGCTTAGGCGGGACAGACTGGAGATACAATGAGCAGTTCTTC. This chain connects TRBV11-2 to TRBJ2-1, with D perhaps matching TRBD1 (7 bases). With 1 base removed from V and 4 bases from J, the gap between germline ends came to 17 bases. Looked up from germline, CDR1 is SGHAT and CDR2 is FQNNGV. This CDR3 contains 17 residues.

The genes are TRBV7-6 and TRBJ2-7, with TRBD1 matching over 11 bases. Germline lookup yields CDR1 SGHVS and CDR2 FNYEAQ. V was pared by 1 base and J by 5 bases, with 7 bases of the junction left unmatched. This CDR3 has 16 amino acids. The chain's CDR3 is CASSLVSGQGDNEQYF. The DNA of the CDR3 is TGTGCCAGCAGCTTAGTGTCGGGACAGGGGGACAACGAGCAGTACTTC.

The V call is TRBV20-1, the J call TRBJ1-5, with TRBD1 as a possible D gene (6 bases). The CDR3 spans 17 residues. In germline, CDR1 is DFQATT, CDR2 SNEGSKA (reference sequence). V lost 3 bases and J lost 0, with 18 bases in between. CDR3 amino acids: CSASSIGQPPSNQPQHF. For the CDR3, the DNA is TGCAGTGCTAGTAGCATAGGACAGCCACCTAGCAATCAGCCCCAGCATTTT.

The chain is built from TRBV27 and TRBJ2-1; 7 nucleotides line up with TRBD2. The CDR3 spans 17 residues. Unmatched junction bases numbered 15, after V lost 5 bases and J lost 5 bases. Per germline, CDR1 MNHEY and CDR2 SMNVEV (reference sequence). This chain's CDR3 is CASSPLRLAGTDNEQFF. Written as DNA, the CDR3 is TGTGCCAGCAGTCCCTTACGACTAGCCGGCACCGACAATGAGCAGTTCTTC.

As regards this clone: Other DNA sequences within the sample encode an identical CDR3. CDR3 nucleotides: TGCGCCAGCAGCTTGGGGCAGGGGGGCAATCAGCCCCAGCATTTT. Translated: CASSLGQGGNQPQHF. This chain joins TRBV5-1 and TRBJ1-5; 7 bases are shared with TRBD1. The CDR3 spans 15 residues. In germline, CDR1 is SGHRS, CDR2 YFSETQ. With V trimmed by 0 bases and J by 2 bases, 2 bases remained unmatched.

V gene TRBV24-1 combines with J gene TRBJ2-3; perhaps TRBD2 as D (5 bases). The ends were cut back, 5 bases at V and 2 bases at J, with 10 bases in the middle. This CDR3 spans 14 amino acids. The V gene's germline CDR1 is KGHDR and CDR2 SFDVKD. The CDR3 bases are TGTGCCACCAGTGTTGACGGACTCACAGATACGCAGTATTTT. It translates to CATSVDGLTDTQYF.

The V call is TRBV10-3, the J call TRBJ2-7; TRBD2 aligns across 16 bases. V lost 5 bases to trimming and J lost 6 bases; unmatched junction nucleotides: 7. Germline V gene data show CDR1 as ENHRY and CDR2 as SYGVKD. The CDR3 extends over 16 amino acids. Here the CDR3 reads CAISTGTSGGAGEQYF. DNA for the CDR3: TGTGCCATCAGTACCGGGACTAGCGGGGGGGCCGGCGAGCAGTACTTC.

This clone was detected once. The chain links TRBV6-2 or TRBV6-3 to TRBJ2-7, with 7 bases matching TRBD1. The CDR3 covers 17 residues. Germline CDR1 is MNHEY and CDR2 is SVGEGT. V lost 3 bases and J lost 0; bases outside the gene matches: 11. CDR3 nucleotides: TGTGCCAGCAGTTATAGGCGAGGGGGCGTCAGCTCCTACGAGCAGTACTTC. Translating it yields CASSYRRGGVSSYEQYF.

V is TRBV7-6 and J is TRBJ2-3; 12 bases are shared with TRBD2. Trimming at V came to 2 bases and at J to 6 bases, leaving 3 bases not matched to a gene. The CDR3 is 15 residues long. Germline V gene data show CDR1 as SGHVS and CDR2 as FNYEAQ. The CDR3 bases are TGTGCCAGCAGCTTAAGGACTAGCGGGGTTGATACGCAGTATTTT. Protein product: CASSLRTSGVDTQYF.

This rearrangement joins TRBV28 to TRBJ2-1; 9 bases map to TRBD2. The V gene end was trimmed by 2 bases and the J gene end by 6 bases; junction bases not matched to a gene: 5. Germline CDR1 reads MDHEN; CDR2 reads SYDVKM. The CDR3 spans 15 residues. As DNA, the CDR3 is TGTGCCAGCAGTTTAGCTAGCGGGGATGGCAATGAGCAGTTCTTC. Amino acid sequence: CASSLASGDGNEQFF.

The genes are TRBV28 and TRBJ1-5; 9 bases are a match to TRBD1. The junction had 6 bases not matched to a gene; V was cut back by 6 bases and J by 3 bases. The V gene's germline CDR1 is MDHEN and CDR2 SYDVKM. The CDR3 contains 15 residues. DNA for the CDR3: TGTGCCAGCAGCCGCGGACAGGGGACCAATCAGCCCCAGCATTTT. Protein product: CASSRGQGTNQPQHF.

V gene TRBV5-4 combines with J gene TRBJ2-3; D remains unclear. Trimming shortened V by 2 bases and J by 0 bases, and 7 bases separated the two germline ends. Germline assignment: CDR1 SGHNT and CDR2 YYREEE (reference sequence). The CDR3 totals 14 residues. CDR3 region: CASSFPGSTDTQYF. Here the CDR3 DNA reads TGTGCCAGCAGCTTCCCAGGTAGCACAGATACGCAGTATTTT.

This chain joins TRBV11-3 and TRBJ2-1; 16 bases align to TRBD2. Germline trimming cut 5 bases from V and 2 bases from J; bases unmatched to any gene: 6. The CDR3 has 18 residues. CDR1 is SGHNT, CDR2 YENEEA, per germline. DNA for the CDR3: TGTGCCAGCAGCCCCGGGACTAGCGGGGGGGCCACCTACAATGAGCAGTTCTTC. It encodes CASSPGTSGGATYNEQFF.